Reported below is one TCR beta chain. Its antigen is unknown. The data are from a study of CD8+CD57+ T cells in acquired aplastic anemia. At the level of the study: Sorted cells (CD4+ and CD8+) yielded DNA amounts that averaged roughly 3.2 ug.

V dropped 5 bases and J dropped 8 bases, with 9 bases sitting between them. CDR3 length: 11 amino acids. The germline V gene has CDR1 SGHTA and CDR2 FQGNSA. General study findings and limits: Patients and controls shared some 29 CD8+ CDR3 sequences, which appeared highly expressed in patients and within their immunodominant clones.

Patients sequenced had flow cytometry evidence of CD8+CD57+ cell expansion. Acquired aplastic anemia of severe grade affected all patients. Using genomic DNA as the template, TCR beta VDJ and CDR3 profiling was carried out. TCRdb itself ran the reads through MiXCR, one entry per CDR3 protein. Here the sample spans under 350,000 distinct CDR3 sequences, roughly 61% being singletons. The specimen sequenced was sorted CD4+, CD8+, or CD8+CD57+ T cells (not recorded which) from PBMCs. This TCR came from a human donor with aplastic anemia. The J gene is TRBJ2-5, the V gene TRBV7-2; no clear D. CDR3 amino acids: CASSHSSTQYF. The CDR3 region has the DNA TGTGCCAGCAGCCATTCGTCTACCCAGTACTTC.